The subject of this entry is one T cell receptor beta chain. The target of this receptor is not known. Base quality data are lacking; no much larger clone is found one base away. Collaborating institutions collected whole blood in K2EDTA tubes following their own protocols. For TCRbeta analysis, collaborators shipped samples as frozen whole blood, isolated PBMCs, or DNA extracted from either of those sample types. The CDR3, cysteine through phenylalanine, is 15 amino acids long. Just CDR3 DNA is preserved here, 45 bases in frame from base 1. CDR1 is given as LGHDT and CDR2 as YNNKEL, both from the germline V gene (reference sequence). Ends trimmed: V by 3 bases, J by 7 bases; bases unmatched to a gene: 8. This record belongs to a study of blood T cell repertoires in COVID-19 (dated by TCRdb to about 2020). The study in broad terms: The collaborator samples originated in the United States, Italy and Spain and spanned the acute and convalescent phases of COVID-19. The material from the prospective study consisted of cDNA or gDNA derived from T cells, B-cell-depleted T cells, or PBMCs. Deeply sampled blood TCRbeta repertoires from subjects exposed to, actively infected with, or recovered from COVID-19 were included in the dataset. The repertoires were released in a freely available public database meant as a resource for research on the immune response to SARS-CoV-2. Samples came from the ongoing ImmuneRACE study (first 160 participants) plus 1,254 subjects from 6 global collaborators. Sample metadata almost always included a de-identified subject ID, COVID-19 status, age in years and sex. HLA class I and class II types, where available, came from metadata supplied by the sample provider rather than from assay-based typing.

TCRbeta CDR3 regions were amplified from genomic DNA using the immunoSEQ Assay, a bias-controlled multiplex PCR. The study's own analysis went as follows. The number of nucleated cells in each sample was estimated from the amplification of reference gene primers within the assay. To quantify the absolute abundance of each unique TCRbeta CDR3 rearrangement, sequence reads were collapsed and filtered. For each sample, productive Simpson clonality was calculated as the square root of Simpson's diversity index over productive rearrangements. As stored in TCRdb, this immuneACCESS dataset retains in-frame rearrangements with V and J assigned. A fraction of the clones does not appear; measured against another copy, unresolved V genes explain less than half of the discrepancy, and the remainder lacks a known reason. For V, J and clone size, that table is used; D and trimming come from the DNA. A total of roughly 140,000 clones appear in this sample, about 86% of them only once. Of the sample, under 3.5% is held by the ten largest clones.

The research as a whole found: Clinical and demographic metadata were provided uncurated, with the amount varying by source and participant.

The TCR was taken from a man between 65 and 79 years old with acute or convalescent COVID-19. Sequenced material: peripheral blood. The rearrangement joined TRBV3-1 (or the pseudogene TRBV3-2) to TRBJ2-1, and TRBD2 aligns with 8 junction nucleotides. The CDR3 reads CASSQIAGNRNEQFF. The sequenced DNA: TGTGCCAGCAGCCAGATAGCGGGAAATCGGAATGAGCAGTTCTTC.